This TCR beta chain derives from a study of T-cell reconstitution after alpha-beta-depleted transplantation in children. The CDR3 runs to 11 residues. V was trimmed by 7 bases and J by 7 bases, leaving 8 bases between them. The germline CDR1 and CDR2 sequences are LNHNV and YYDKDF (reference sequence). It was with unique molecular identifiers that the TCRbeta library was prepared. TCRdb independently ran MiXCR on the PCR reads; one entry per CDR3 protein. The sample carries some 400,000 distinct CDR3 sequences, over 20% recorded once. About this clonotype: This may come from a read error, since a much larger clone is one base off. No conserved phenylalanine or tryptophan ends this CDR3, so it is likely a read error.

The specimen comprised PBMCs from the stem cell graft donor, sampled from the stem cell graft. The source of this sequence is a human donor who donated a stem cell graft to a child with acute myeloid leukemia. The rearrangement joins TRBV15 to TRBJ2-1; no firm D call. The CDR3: CATTQGNEQFY. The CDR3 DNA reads TGTGCCACCACTCAAGGGAATGAGCAGTTCTAC.